This TCR beta chain was sequenced for a study of T cell responses to AZD1222 COVID-19 vaccine. General observations from the study: Reportedly, close to half of spike-specific TCRs are directed against unmutated variant regions.

Germline CDR1 and CDR2: SGDLS and YYNGEE. The CDR3 is 21 amino acids. Trimming at V came to 0 bases and at J to 0 bases, leaving 13 bases not matched to a gene. Sequenced by immunoSEQ multiplex PCR; TCRdb stores in-frame clones only, minus some. Here the sample spans 100,000 to 150,000 clones, approximately 88% being singletons. Worth noting for this clone: Its antigen is as yet unknown.

This TCR was recovered from an adult in good health. Specimen: peripheral blood, collected on day 0 of AZD1222 vaccination. V usage is TRBV9 and J usage is TRBJ2-4; 12 bases line up with TRBD1. CDR3 coding DNA: TGTGCCAGCAGCGTAGGGGCGTCCGGGACAGGGGGCTGGGTAGCCAAAAACATTCAGTACTTC. It translates to CASSVGASGTGGWVAKNIQYF.